These 10 T cell receptor beta chains originate from one sample sequenced in a study of shared T cell receptors in the human thymus. Assay: immunoSEQ multiplex PCR; the TCRdb copy retains only in-frame clones and omits some. The sample has roughly 560,000 clones, 75% to 85% seen once. This sample also belongs to another study, concerning human thymus T cells.

The specimen sequenced was thymocytes. These TCRs come from a boy under two years old with a congenital heart defect.

The CDR3 coding sequence is TGCAGCGTAGCGCTAGCGGGAGGCTCCTACAATGAGCAGTTCTTC. It is translated as CSVALAGGSYNEQFF. The chain is built from TRBV29-1 and TRBJ2-1, with 11 bases matching TRBD2. This CDR3 is built from 15 residues. CDR1 and CDR2 (germline): SQVTM, ANQGSEA. V lost 6 bases and J lost 0; bases outside the gene matches: 4.

This clone has just a few counts. The chain carries TRBV2 and TRBJ2-7; 9 bases are a match to TRBD1. This CDR3 is built from 15 residues. Germline CDR1 and CDR2: SNHLY and FYNNEI. The trim removed 0 bases at V and 5 bases at J, leaving 5 bases unmatched. The CDR3 bases are TGTGCCAGCAGTGAAGCCTCCCGGGACAGGGACGAGCAGTACTTC. Its protein is CASSEASRDRDEQYF. The whole variable domain, filled in from reference TRBV2 and TRBJ2-7, reads EPEVTQTPSHQVTQMGQEVILRCVPISNHLYFYWYRQILGQKVEFLVSFYNNEISEKSEIFDDQFSVERPDGSNFTLKIRSTKLEDSAMYFCASSEASRDRDEQYFGPGTRLTVT.

The V and J genes are TRBV11-3 and TRBJ2-7, with D maybe TRBD2 (7 bases). CDR1 is SGHNT and CDR2 is YENEEA in the germline V gene. With 3 bases removed from V and 3 bases from J, the gap between germline ends came to 27 bases. This CDR3 comprises 19 residues. DNA of the CDR3: TGTGCCAGCAGCTTGGTAAAGGGGGTAGCGGGCTGGGAGAACTACGAGCAGTACTTC. As protein: CASSLVKGVAGWENYEQYF.

The gene calls are TRBV11-2 and TRBJ2-7; D is unresolved. CDR1 and CDR2 (germline): SGHAT, FQNNGV. The V and J ends lost 4 bases and 3 bases respectively, with 16 bases between them. The CDR3 totals 15 residues. The CDR3 nucleotides read TGTGCCAGCAGCTATGACGAGACACGCATCTACGAGCAGTACTTC. It yields the protein CASSYDETRIYEQYF.

The chain uses TRBV12-5 and TRBJ1-2; D is undetermined. V shed 3 bases and J shed 0 bases, with 14 bases lying between them. CDR3 length: 16 residues. Per the germline V gene, CDR1 is LGHNT and CDR2 is FRNRAP. CDR3 loop: CASGLRSEGANYGYTF. CDR3 DNA: TGTGCTAGTGGTTTACGGTCTGAGGGCGCTAACTATGGCTACACCTTC.

The chain has TRBV4-2 and TRBJ1-5; no clear D gene. Germline CDR1 reads LGHNA; CDR2 reads YNFKEQ. The CDR3 has 16 residues. Trimming removed 0 bases at V and 6 bases at J, with 15 bases between. CDR3 coding DNA: TGTGCCAGCAGCCAAGATTCTGGAGGATTAGGTCAGCCCCAGCATTTT. This translates into CASSQDSGGLGQPQHF.

Points on this clone: At the DNA level, this CDR3 is encoded by other sequences in the same sample as well. The chain links TRBV18 to TRBJ2-2; D possibly corresponds to TRBD2 (6 bases). The CDR3 runs to 13 residues. The V and J ends lost 5 bases and 5 bases respectively, with 9 bases between them. Germline loops: CDR1 KGHSH, CDR2 LQKENI. CDR3 nucleotides: TGTGCCAGCTCATACCGGGGGACCGGGGAGCTGTTTTTT. Encoded protein: CASSYRGTGELFF.

This clone was detected only a few times. V and J are TRBV10-3 and TRBJ2-1; 10 nucleotides line up with TRBD2. Germline loops: CDR1 ENHRY, CDR2 SYGVKD. The junction had 12 bases not matched to a gene; V was cut back by 2 bases and J by 11 bases. There are 16 residues in the CDR3. DNA for the CDR3: TGTGCCATCAGTGAGACAAGCGGGAGGGCGCGGGGCAAGCAGTTCTTC. It yields the protein CAISETSGRARGKQFF.

This sequence joins TRBV30 and TRBJ2-5; weak D call: TRBD2 (6 bases). Germline CDR1 and CDR2: GTSNPN and SVGIG (reference sequence). The V and J ends lost 3 bases and 5 bases respectively, with 22 bases between them. The CDR3 is made up of 16 amino acids. This CDR3 is CAWSPGDGTLEETQYF. The CDR3 DNA reads as TGTGCCTGGAGCCCCGGGGACGGGACTCTAGAGGAGACCCAGTACTTC.

This clone was recorded a few times. The rearrangement uses TRBV18 and TRBJ1-1, with 9 nucleotides matching TRBD1. Per germline, CDR1 KGHSH and CDR2 LQKENI. The CDR3 is made up of 12 amino acids. Trimming took 1 base from V and 11 from J; bases not matched to a gene: 2. CDR3 nucleotide sequence: TGTGCCAGCTCACCACTCGGACAGGGGGCTTTCTTT. This sequence encodes CASSPLGQGAFF.